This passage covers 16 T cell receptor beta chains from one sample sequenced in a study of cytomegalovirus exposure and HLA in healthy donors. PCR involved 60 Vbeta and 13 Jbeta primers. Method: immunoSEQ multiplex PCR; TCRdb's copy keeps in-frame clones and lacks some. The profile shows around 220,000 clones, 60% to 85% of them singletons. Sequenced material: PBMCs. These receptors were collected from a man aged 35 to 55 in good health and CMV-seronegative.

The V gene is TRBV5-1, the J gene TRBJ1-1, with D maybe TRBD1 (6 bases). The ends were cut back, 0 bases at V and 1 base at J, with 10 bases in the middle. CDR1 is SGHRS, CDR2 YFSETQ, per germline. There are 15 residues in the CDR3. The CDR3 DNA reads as TGCGCCAGCAGCTTGGGCCGGACAGCGAACACTGAAGCTTTCTTT. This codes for CASSLGRTANTEAFF.

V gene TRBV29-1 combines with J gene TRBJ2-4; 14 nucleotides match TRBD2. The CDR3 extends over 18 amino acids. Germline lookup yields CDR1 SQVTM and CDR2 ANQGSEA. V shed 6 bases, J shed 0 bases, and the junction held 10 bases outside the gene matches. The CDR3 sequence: CSVARTSGRNLAKNIQYF. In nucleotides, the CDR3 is TGCAGCGTGGCCAGGACTAGCGGGAGGAACCTAGCCAAAAACATTCAGTACTTC.

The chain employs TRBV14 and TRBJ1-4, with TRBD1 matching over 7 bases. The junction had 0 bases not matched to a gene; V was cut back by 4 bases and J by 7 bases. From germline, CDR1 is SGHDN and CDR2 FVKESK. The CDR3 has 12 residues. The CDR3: CASSRQGEKLFF. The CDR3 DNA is TGTGCCAGCAGCCGACAGGGTGAAAAACTGTTTTTT.

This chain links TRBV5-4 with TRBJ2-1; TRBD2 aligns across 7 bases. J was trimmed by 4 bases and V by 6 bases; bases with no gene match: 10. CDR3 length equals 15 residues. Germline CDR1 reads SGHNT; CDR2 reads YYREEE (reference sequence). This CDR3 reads CASTTRGRSYNEQFF. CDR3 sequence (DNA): TGTGCCAGCACCACGCGGGGGAGGTCATACAATGAGCAGTTCTTC.

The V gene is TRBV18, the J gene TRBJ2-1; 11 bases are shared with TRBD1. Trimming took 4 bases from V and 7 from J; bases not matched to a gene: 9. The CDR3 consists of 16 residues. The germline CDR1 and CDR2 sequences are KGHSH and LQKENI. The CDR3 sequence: CASSLGQGAANNEQFF. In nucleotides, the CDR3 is TGTGCCAGCTCACTTGGACAGGGGGCAGCCAATAATGAGCAGTTCTTC. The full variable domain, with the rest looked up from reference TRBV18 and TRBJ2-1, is NAGVMQNPRHLVRRRGQEARLRCSPMKGHSHVYWYRQLPEEGLKFMVYLQKENIIDESGMPKERFSAEFPKEGPSILRIQQVVRGDSAAYFCASSLGQGAANNEQFFGPGTRLTVL.

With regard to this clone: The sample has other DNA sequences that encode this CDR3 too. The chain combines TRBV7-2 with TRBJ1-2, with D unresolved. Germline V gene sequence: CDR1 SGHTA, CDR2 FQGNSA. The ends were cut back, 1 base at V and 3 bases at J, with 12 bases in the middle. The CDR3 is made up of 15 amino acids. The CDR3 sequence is CASSLEAGAHYGYTF. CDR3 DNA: TGTGCCAGCAGCTTAGAGGCAGGTGCCCACTATGGCTACACCTTC.

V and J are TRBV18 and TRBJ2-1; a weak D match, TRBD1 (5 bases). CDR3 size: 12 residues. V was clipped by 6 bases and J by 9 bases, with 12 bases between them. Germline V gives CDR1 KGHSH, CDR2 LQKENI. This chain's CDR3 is CASSPTGTEQFF. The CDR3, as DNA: TGTGCCAGCTCCCCTACAGGTACTGAGCAGTTCTTC.

The CDR3 sequence is CASSDDRNQPQHF. CDR3 sequence (DNA): TGTGCCAGCTCAGACGACAGGAATCAGCCCCAGCATTTT. This chain connects TRBV18 to TRBJ1-5, with D possibly matching TRBD1 (6 bases). CDR3 size: 13 residues. V gave up 5 bases and J gave up 4 bases, with 9 bases separating them. Germline CDR1 reads KGHSH; CDR2 reads LQKENI.

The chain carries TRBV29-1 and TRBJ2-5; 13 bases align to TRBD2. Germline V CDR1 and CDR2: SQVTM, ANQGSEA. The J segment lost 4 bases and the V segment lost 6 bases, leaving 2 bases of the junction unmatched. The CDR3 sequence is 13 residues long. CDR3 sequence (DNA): TGCAGCGTGAGACTAGCGGGAGGAGAGACCCAGTACTTC. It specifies CSVRLAGGETQYF.

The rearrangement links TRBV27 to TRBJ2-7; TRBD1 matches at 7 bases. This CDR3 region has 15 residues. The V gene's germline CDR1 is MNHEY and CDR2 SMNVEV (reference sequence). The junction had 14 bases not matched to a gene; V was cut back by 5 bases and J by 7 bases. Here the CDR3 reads CASSPLTGLPWEQYF. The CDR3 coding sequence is TGTGCCAGCAGTCCACTGACAGGGTTGCCTTGGGAGCAGTACTTC.

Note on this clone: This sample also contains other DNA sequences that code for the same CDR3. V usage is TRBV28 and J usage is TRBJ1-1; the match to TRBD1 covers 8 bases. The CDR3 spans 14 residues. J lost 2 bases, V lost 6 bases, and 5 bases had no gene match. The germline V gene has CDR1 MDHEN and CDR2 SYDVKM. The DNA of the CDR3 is TGTGCCAGCAGGACAGGGGATTTAAACACTGAAGCTTTCTTT. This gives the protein CASRTGDLNTEAFF.

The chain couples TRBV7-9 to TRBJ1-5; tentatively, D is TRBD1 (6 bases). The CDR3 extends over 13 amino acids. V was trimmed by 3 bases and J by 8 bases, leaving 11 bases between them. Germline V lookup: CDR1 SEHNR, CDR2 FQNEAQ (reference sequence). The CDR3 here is CASSFQGLEPQHF. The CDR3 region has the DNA TGTGCCAGCAGCTTCCAGGGGTTGGAGCCCCAGCATTTT.

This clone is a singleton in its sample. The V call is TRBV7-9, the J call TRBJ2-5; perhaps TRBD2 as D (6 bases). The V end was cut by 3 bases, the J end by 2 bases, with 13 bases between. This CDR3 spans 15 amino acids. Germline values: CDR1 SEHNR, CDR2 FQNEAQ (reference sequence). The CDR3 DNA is TGTGCCAGCAGCTTCTCAGGGACTTTACAAGAGACCCAGTACTTC. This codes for CASSFSGTLQETQYF.

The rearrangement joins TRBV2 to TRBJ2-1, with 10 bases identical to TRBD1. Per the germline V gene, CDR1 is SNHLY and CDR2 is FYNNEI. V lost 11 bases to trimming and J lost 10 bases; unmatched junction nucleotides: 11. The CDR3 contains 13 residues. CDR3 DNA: TGTGCCGGCCGGGCGGGGACAGGGGACGAGCAGTTCTTC. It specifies CAGRAGTGDEQFF.

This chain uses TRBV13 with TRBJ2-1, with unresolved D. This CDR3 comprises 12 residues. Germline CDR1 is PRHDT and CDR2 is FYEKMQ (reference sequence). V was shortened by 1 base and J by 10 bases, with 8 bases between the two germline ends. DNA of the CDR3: TGTGCCAGCAGCTTAGAATCAGTGGAGCAGTTCTTC. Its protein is CASSLESVEQFF. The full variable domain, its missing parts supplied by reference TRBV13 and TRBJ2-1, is AAGVIQSPRHLIKEKRETATLKCYPIPRHDTVYWYQQGPGQDPQFLISFYEKMQSDKGSIPDRFSAQQFSDYHSELNMSSLELGDSALYFCASSLESVEQFFGPGTRLTVL.

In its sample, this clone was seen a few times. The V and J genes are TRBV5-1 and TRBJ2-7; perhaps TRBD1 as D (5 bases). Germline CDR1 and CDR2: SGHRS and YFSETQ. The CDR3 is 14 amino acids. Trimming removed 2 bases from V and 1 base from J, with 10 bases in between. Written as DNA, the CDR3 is TGCGCCAGCAGCTTAGGACACAGTTCCTACGAGCAGTACTTC. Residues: CASSLGHSSYEQYF.